Shown below are 8 T cell receptor beta chains from a single sample sequenced in a study of Graves' ophthalmopathy and Graves' hyperthyroidism. Amplified material comprised TCR beta CDR3 regions derived from RNA transcripts. First-round RT-PCR with HTBI primers preceded a second-round multiplex PCR. One entry per CDR3 protein, called by TCRdb with MiXCR from the multiplex PCR reads. Of 340,000 or so distinct CDR3 sequences listed, roughly 17% are singletons. Sequencing was done on a sample of peripheral blood. Receptor source: an adult man with Graves' ophthalmopathy.

There are many counts of this clonotype. J is TRBJ2-5 and V is TRBV28; D might be TRBD2 (6 bases). The CDR3 has 15 residues. V lost 1 base and J lost 3, with 12 bases in between. Looked up from germline, CDR1 is MDHEN and CDR2 is SYDVKM. CDR3 region: CASSLSSPGEETQYF. Written as DNA, the CDR3 is TGTGCCAGCAGTTTATCATCTCCGGGGGAAGAGACCCAGTACTTC.

This clonotype appeared many times. The V gene is TRBV20-1, the J gene TRBJ2-5; D is uncertain. Germline V gene data show CDR1 as DFQATT and CDR2 as SNEGSKA (reference sequence). This CDR3 is built from 15 residues. The V gene lost 0 bases and the J gene lost 5 bases, with 16 bases spanning the gap. The CDR3 loop is CSARDSARLGETQYF. The CDR3 nucleotides read TGCAGTGCTAGAGATTCGGCTAGATTGGGCGAGACCCAGTACTTC.

The sample holds many counts of this clonotype. This chain connects TRBV4-2 to TRBJ2-5, with D maybe TRBD2 (6 bases). Trimming took off 4 bases at V and 2 bases at J, with 8 bases between the two ends. This CDR3 is built from 13 residues. The germline V gene encodes CDR1 LGHNA and CDR2 YNFKEQ. The CDR3 is CASSRLGQETQYF. CDR3 bases: TGTGCCAGCAGCCGACTAGGGCAAGAGACCCAGTACTTC.

This clonotype was seen many times. The chain recombines TRBV19 with TRBJ1-3; D is perhaps TRBD1 (5 bases). CDR1 is LNHDA, CDR2 SQIVND, per germline (reference sequence). The length of the CDR3 is 15 residues. V dropped 7 bases and J dropped 4 bases, with 17 bases sitting between them. This chain's CDR3 is CASTPGGPVGNTIYF. In nucleotides, the CDR3 is TGTGCCAGTACCCCCGGGGGACCGGTAGGAAACACCATATATTTT.

At least ten counts were recorded for this clonotype. The V and J genes are TRBV6-5 and TRBJ1-1; weak D call: TRBD1 (6 bases). Germline V lookup: CDR1 MNHEY, CDR2 SVGAGI. This CDR3 is built from 14 residues. Trimming cost V 6 bases and J 6 bases, with 17 bases left between them. The CDR3 DNA reads as TGTGCCAGCAGGCAGACAGGCCCTCGACCTGAAGCTTTCTTT. As protein: CASRQTGPRPEAFF.

This clonotype has at least ten counts. This sequence joins TRBV28 and TRBJ2-4; D gene uncertain. The CDR3 is made up of 15 amino acids. Germline CDR1 MDHEN, CDR2 SYDVKM. Trimming stripped 5 bases from V and 5 bases from J, with 16 bases between. The CDR3 reads CASSDPPFGQNIQYF. The CDR3 nucleotides read TGTGCCAGCAGTGACCCCCCATTTGGGCAAAACATTCAGTACTTC.

This clonotype was detected many times. At one end the junction does not follow the germline gene, possibly because of a read error. This chain connects TRBV2 to TRBJ2-2, with D tentatively TRBD1 or TRBD2 (5 bases each). CDR1 and CDR2 (germline): SNHLY, FYNNEI. The CDR3 spans 13 residues. CDR3 protein: CASNRPGTGELSF. CDR3 nucleotides: TGTGCCAGCAACAGACCCGGGACCGGGGAGCTGTCTTTT.

This clonotype was seen many times. The chain combines TRBV7-2 with TRBJ2-4, with D perhaps being TRBD1 or TRBD2 (5 bases each). The CDR3 has 15 amino acids. The V and J ends lost 11 bases and 0 bases respectively, with 17 bases between them. Germline-derived CDR1 and CDR2 are SGHTA and FQGNSA. CDR3 sequence reads: CAGGKPWLAKNIQYF. The CDR3 nucleotides are TGTGCCGGGGGAAAGCCGTGGCTAGCCAAAAACATTCAGTACTTC.